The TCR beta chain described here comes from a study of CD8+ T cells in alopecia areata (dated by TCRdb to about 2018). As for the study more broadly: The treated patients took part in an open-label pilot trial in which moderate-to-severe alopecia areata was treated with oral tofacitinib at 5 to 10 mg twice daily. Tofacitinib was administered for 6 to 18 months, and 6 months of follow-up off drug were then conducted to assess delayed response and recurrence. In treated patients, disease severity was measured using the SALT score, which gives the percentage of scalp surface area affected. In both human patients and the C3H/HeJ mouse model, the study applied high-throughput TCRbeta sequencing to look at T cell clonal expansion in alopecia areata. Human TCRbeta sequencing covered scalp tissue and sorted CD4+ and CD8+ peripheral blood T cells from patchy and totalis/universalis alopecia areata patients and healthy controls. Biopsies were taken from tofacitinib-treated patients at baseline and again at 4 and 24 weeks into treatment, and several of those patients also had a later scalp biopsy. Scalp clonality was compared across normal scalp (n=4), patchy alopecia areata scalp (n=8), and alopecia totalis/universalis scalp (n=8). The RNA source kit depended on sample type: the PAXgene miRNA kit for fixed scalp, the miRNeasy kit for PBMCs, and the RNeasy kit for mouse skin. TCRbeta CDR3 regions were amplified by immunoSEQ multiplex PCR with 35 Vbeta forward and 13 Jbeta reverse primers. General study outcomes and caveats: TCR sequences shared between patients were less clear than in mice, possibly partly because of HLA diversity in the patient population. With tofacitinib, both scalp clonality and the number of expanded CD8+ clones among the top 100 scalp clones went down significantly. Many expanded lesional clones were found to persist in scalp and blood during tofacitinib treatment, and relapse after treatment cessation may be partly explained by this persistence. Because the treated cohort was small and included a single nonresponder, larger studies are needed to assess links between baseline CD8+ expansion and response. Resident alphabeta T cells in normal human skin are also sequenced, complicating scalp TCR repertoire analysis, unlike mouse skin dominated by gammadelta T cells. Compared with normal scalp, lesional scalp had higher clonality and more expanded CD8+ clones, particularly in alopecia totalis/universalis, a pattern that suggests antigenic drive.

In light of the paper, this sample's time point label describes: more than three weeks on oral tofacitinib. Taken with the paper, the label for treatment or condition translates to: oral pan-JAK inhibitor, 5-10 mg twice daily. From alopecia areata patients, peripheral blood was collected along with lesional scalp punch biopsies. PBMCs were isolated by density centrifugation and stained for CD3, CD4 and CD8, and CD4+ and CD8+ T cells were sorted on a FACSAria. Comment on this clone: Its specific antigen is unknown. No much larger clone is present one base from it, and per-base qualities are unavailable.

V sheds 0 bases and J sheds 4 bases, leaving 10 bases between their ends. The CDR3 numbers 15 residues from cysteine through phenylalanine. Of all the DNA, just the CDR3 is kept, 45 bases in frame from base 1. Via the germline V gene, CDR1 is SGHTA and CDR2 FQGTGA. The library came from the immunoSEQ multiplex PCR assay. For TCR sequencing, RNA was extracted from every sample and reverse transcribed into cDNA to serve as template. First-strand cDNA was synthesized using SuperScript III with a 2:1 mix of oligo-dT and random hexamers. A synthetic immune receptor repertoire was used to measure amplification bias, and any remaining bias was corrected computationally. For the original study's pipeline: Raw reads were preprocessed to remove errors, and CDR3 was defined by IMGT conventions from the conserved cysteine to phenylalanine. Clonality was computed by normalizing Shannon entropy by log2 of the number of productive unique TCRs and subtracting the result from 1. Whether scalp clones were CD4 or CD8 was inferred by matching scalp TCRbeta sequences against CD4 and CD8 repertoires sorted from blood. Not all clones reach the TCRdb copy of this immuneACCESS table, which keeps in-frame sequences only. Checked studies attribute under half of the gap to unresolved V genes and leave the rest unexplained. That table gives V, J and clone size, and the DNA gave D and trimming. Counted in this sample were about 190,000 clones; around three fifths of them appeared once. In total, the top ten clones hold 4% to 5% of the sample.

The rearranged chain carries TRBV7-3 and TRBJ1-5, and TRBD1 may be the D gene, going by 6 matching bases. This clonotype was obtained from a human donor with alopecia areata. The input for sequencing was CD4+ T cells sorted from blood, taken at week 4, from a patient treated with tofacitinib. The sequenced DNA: TGTGCCAGCAGCTTAACGAAGCAGGGGAATCAGCCCCAGCATTTT. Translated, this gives CASSLTKQGNQPQHF.